These 7 T cell receptor beta chains share one sample of origin, sequenced in a study of blood T cells in healthy people across ages. With a J-beta primer mix and a sample-barcoded 5' primer, a second PCR ran about 6 to 11 cycles. Each CDR3 protein gets one entry after TCRdb re-called the 5' RACE reads with MiXCR. This table has roughly 1,500,000 distinct CDR3 sequences, around 39% appearing once. The sequencing input was blood. The receptors come from a woman aged 18-29 years in good health.

The chain joins TRBV11-2 to TRBJ1-2; D remains unclear. Germline V gene sequence: CDR1 SGHAT, CDR2 FQNNGV. Trimming shortened V by 8 bases and J by 5 bases, and 12 bases separated the two germline ends. The CDR3 covers 12 residues. In DNA, the CDR3 is TGTGCCAGCGGCAAAGAGTTTTATGGCTACACCTTC. This translates into CASGKEFYGYTF.

This clonotype was seen many times. The chain carries TRBV7-9 and TRBJ2-7; D might be TRBD1 or TRBD2, each matching 5 bases. CDR3 length equals 14 residues. The V gene lost 5 bases and the J gene lost 5 bases, with 16 bases spanning the gap. The germline gives CDR1 SEHNR, CDR2 FQNEAQ (reference sequence). The CDR3 loop reads CASSPTLGRDEQYF. DNA for the CDR3: TGTGCCAGCAGCCCCACTTTGGGGCGGGACGAGCAGTACTTC.

The rearrangement joins TRBV11-2 to TRBJ2-7; a weak D match, TRBD2 (6 bases). CDR3 length: 16 residues. Between the trimmed V and J ends, which lost 7 bases and 2 bases, there was a span of 21 bases. Germline-derived CDR1 and CDR2 are SGHAT and FQNNGV. In DNA form, the CDR3 reads TGTGCCAGCACCCGTACCCATGGTAGCGGAGCCTACGAGCAGTACTTC. This gives the protein CASTRTHGSGAYEQYF. Full variable domain (remainder filled in from reference TRBV11-2 and TRBJ2-7): EAGVAQSPRYKIIEKRQSVAFWCNPISGHATLYWYQQILGQGPKLLIQFQNNGVVDDSQLPKDRFSAERLKGVDSTLKIQPAKLEDSAVYLCASTRTHGSGAYEQYFGPGTRLTVT.

This clonotype was observed a handful of times. At one end, the junction sequence differs from germline, possibly due to a read error. The chain combines TRBV6-5 with TRBJ2-7, with D uncertain. Germline V gives CDR1 MNHEY, CDR2 SVGAGI. The CDR3 has 15 amino acids. Here the CDR3 DNA reads TGTGCCAGCAGTTACTCTGTCGTTTTACCCAACGAACAGTACTTC. Translated, it gives CASSYSVVLPNEQYF.

The chain recombines TRBV30 with TRBJ2-6, with D perhaps matching TRBD2 (6 bases). The germline V gene has CDR1 GTSNPN and CDR2 SVGIG (reference sequence). V lost 1 base and J lost 0, with 13 bases in between. The CDR3 covers 17 residues. CDR3 nucleotide sequence: TGTGCCTGGAGTGGAGGGGCGGGGAGCTCTGGGGCCAACGTCCTGACTTTC. Its protein product is CAWSGGAGSSGANVLTF.

The chain joins TRBV2 to TRBJ1-1, with 7 bases lining up with TRBD1. The CDR3 is 16 amino acids. Germline loops: CDR1 SNHLY, CDR2 FYNNEI. Trimming at V came to 5 bases and at J to 0 bases, leaving 9 bases not matched to a gene. The CDR3 reads CASSLRDRLMNTEAFF. DNA for the CDR3: TGTGCCAGCAGTCTGCGGGACAGACTTATGAACACTGAAGCTTTCTTT.

The gene calls are TRBV9 and TRBJ2-3; TRBD1 or TRBD2 may be the D gene (5 bases each). The V end was cut by 3 bases, the J end by 8 bases, with 16 bases between. CDR1 and CDR2 (germline): SGDLS, YYNGEE. CDR3 length: 14 residues. CDR3 nucleotides: TGTGCCAGCAGCGCCTCCGGGGCAGAGGGTACGCAGTATTTT. Protein product: CASSASGAEGTQYF.